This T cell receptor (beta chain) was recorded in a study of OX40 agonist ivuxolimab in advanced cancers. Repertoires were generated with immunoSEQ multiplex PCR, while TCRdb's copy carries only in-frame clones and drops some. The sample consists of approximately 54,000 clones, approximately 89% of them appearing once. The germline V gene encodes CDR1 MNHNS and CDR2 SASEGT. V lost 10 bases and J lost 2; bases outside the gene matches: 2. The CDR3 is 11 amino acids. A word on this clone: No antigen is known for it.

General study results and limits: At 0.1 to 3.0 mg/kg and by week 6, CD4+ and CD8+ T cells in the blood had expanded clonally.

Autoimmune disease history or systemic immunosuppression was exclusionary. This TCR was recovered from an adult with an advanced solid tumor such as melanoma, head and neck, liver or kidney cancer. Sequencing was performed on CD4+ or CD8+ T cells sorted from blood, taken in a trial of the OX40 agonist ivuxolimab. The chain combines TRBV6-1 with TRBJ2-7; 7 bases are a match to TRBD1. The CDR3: CATRGTYEQYF. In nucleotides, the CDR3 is TGTGCCACCAGGGGGACCTACGAGCAGTACTTC.